The TCR beta chain described here comes from a study of beta chain features in type 1 diabetes. Study-level findings and limits: Among all four CD4+ subsets, Type 1 diabetes patients had TCRB CDR3s that were moderately but significantly shorter. Healthy donors had naive, central memory and Treg TCRB repertoires that appeared less similar than those seen among patients. In type 1 diabetes patients, VDJ junctions had fewer insertions; deletions at these junctions were more frequent.

The ends were cut back, 1 base at V and 8 bases at J, with 14 bases in the middle. Per germline, CDR1 SGHTA and CDR2 FQGNSA. This CDR3 spans 14 amino acids. This clone has more than one count but fewer than ten. What it binds is unknown. The isolated RNA, all of it, was reverse transcribed, so expressed TCRB transcripts were what got sequenced. An average roughly 3.6 million reads came from naive, central memory and regulatory T cell samples. Measured with immunoSEQ multiplex PCR; TCRdb has only the in-frame clones, and not every one. The sample has 100,000 to 150,000 clones; 7% to 10% are singletons. The receptor comes from a man aged 30 to 45 with type 1 diabetes. The V call is TRBV7-2, the J call TRBJ1-2; D gene unclear. The sequencing input was central memory CD4+ T cells from blood. DNA for the CDR3: TGTGCCAGCAGCTTAGTTCGGGCGGGAAGGGGCTACACCTTC. Translated, it gives CASSLVRAGRGYTF. The whole variable domain, remainder taken from reference TRBV7-2 and TRBJ1-2, is GAGVSQSPSNKVTEKGKDVELRCDPISGHTALYWYRQSLGQGLEFLIYFQGNSAPDKSGLPSDRFSAERTGGSVSTLTIQRTQQEDSAVYLCASSLVRAGRGYTFGSGTRLTVV.